This TCR beta chain appears in the sequencing data of a study of response to subunit inactivated influenza vaccine. Whole-study findings and limits: Authors suggested few new T cells are recruited by each seasonal influenza vaccination.

CDR1 is LNHNV, CDR2 YYDKDF, per germline (reference sequence). V shed 8 bases and J shed 2 bases, with 15 bases lying between them. This CDR3 has 14 amino acids. TCRdb processed the RT-PCR reads anew with MiXCR; each CDR3 protein has one entry. The sample records 600,000 to 700,000 distinct CDR3 sequences, around 15% being singletons. This clonotype was seen only a few times. Its antigen is unidentified. The chain carries TRBV15 and TRBJ2-5, with D hard to call. This specimen consisted of PBMCs from blood, obtained 14 days before vaccination. The origin of this receptor is a man aged 50 or older who received an inactivated influenza vaccine. CDR3: CATALDGIQETQYF. The CDR3, as DNA: TGTGCCACCGCCCTTGATGGTATACAAGAGACCCAGTACTTC.